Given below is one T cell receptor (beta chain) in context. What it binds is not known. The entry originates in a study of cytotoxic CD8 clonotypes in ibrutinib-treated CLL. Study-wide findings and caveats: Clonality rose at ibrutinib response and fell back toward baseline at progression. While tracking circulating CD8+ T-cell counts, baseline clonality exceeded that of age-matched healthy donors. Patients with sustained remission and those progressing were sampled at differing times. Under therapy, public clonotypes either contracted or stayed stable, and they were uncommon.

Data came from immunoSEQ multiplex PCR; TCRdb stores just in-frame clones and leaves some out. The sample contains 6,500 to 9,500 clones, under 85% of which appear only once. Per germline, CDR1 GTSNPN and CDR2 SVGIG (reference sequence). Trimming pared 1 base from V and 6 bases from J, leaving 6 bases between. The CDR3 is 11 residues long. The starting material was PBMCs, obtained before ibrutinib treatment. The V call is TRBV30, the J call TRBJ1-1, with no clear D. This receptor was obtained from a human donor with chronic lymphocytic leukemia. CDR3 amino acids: CAWSGGPEAFF. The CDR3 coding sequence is TGTGCCTGGAGTGGTGGGCCTGAAGCTTTCTTT. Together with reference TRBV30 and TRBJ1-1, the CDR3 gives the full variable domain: SQTIHQWPATLVQPVGSPLSLECTVEGTSNPNLYWYRQAAGRGLQLLFYSVGIGQISSEVPQNLSASRPQDRQFILSSKKLLLSDSGFYLCAWSGGPEAFFGQGTRLTVV.